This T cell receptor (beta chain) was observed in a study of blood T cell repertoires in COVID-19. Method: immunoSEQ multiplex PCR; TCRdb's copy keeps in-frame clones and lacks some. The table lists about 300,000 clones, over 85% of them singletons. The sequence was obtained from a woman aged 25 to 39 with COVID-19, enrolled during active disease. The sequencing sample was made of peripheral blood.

The CDR3 here is CASSPRQGARETQYF. CDR3 coding DNA: TGTGCCAGCTCACCGCGACAGGGGGCTCGGGAGACCCAGTACTTC. J is TRBJ2-5 and V is TRBV18; 10 bases line up with TRBD1. V dropped 3 bases and J dropped 5; count of bases not matched to a gene: 6. From germline, CDR1 is KGHSH and CDR2 LQKENI. This CDR3 has 15 residues.